The entry below gives a single T cell receptor beta chain sequence along with its context. Antigen unknown. These data originate in a study of cytomegalovirus exposure and HLA in healthy donors. Study conclusions and caveats: Productive rates of about 87% or about 30% were seen for most TCR beta V segments in an earlier analysis. Cytomegalovirus status was reportedly diagnosed by the classifier with high specificity and sensitivity.

Amplification used 60 Vbeta primers and 13 Jbeta primers. Assay: immunoSEQ multiplex PCR; the TCRdb copy retains only in-frame clones and omits some. The table includes roughly 190,000 clones, over 65% detected once. Trimming stripped 3 bases from V and 10 bases from J, with 14 bases between. Germline V gene sequence: CDR1 SGDLS, CDR2 YYNGEE. CDR3 length: 12 amino acids. What was sequenced was PBMCs. The TCR originated in a man aged 35 to 55 in good health and CMV-seropositive. The J gene is TRBJ2-7, the V gene TRBV9; D perhaps matches TRBD2 (6 bases). The CDR3 spells CASSAGSGSQYF. CDR3 coding DNA: TGTGCCAGCAGCGCCGGGAGCGGGTCCCAGTACTTC.